This T cell receptor (beta chain) was sequenced for a study of graft-versus-host responses after intestinal transplantation. On the study more broadly: Multivisceral, liver-intestinal, or isolated intestinal transplants were received by the recipients. Among the recipients, all got anti-thymocyte globulin induction and then tacrolimus and steroids for about three years.

The CDR3 is made up of 14 amino acids. Losses at the gene ends were 5 bases for V and 4 bases for J; bases not matched to a gene: 5. Per germline, CDR1 MNHEY and CDR2 SMNVEV (reference sequence). General study findings and limits: Early post-transplant HvG declines were associated with peak circulating GvH clone levels. Recipient marrow held GvH clones, some first seen in ileum or blood.

Sequencing used immunoSEQ multiplex PCR; TCRdb keeps in-frame clones, though not all of them. The table has about 93,000 clones, roughly 91% seen once. A word on this clone: What it recognizes is unknown.

The origin of this receptor is a human donor who received an intestinal transplant. The starting material was unstimulated CD8+ T cells sorted from spleen or lymph node cells, obtained before intestinal transplant. The V gene is TRBV27, the J gene TRBJ2-7; 10 bases align to TRBD1. The CDR3 DNA sequence: TGTGCCAGCAGTCCCGGGACAGGGGAATACGAGCAGTACTTC. Protein: CASSPGTGEYEQYF.